The source of this TCR beta chain is a study of regulatory and conventional T cells in RAG deficiency (TCRdb year 2017). For the wider study: The study used high-throughput TCR beta sequencing to compare repertoire diversity and composition of Treg, conventional CD4+ and CD8+ T cells between RAG-deficient patients and healthy controls. The full study reports these points: For some subjects, some T-cell subset analyses were not performed. All patient T-cell subsets had shorter CDR3 lengths; Omenn syndrome patients showed >75% Treg-Tconv repertoire overlap at nucleotide and amino acid level. Sorted CD25-high CD127-low cells from Omenn syndrome patients may represent peripherally activated cells rather than bona fide Treg cells. Compared with control T-cell subpopulations, RAG-deficient patients had much lower Shannon entropy and higher Simpson indices. In Omenn syndrome and CID/AS patients compared with controls, roughly 100-fold fewer unique TCR beta sequences were detected from Treg cells, versus about 10-fold fewer for other subsets.

The library was built by means of the immunoSEQ multiplex PCR assay. Genomic DNA from the sorted T-cell subsets was used to amplify rearranged TCR beta chain products, which were then sequenced. From the authors' description of their analysis: Shannon entropy and Simpson indices were used to measure the diversity of productive TCR beta rearrangements in each repertoire. Clonal expansion was assessed by the summed frequency of the 100 most abundant productive TCR beta clonotypes among total reads. The TRB repertoires were evaluated with a self-reactivity index based on amino acid usage at CDR3beta positions 6 and 7. Two-way ANOVA was applied to the repertoire analyses, whereas Student t or Mann-Whitney tests were applied to the flow cytometric analyses. TCRdb's version of the immuneACCESS table is confined to in-frame rearrangements and falls short of the full clone set. An unresolved V gene accounts for under half of the shortfall where checked; the remainder is of unknown origin. D and trimming come from the DNA, and the V and J calls and clone size come from that table. The sample profile shows approximately 28,000 clones; about 95% of them were found once. Approximately 0.18% of the sample belongs to the ten largest clones.

Turning to this clone: This receptor's antigen is unknown. Base qualities are not at hand, and no much larger clone is one base apart.

Before genomic DNA extraction, conventional CD4+ T cells were purified from blood as CD25-low CD127-high cells. Repertoire analyses used fewer than ten healthy control donors as the comparison group. The germline V gene yields MNHNS for CDR1 and SASEGT for CDR2. Relative to germline, V is missing 6 bases and J is missing 9 bases, with 11 bases of the junction outside any gene match. Measured from the cysteine to the phenylalanine, the CDR3 is 14 residues long. Here the CDR3 DNA is all that survives: 42 bases in frame from base 1. These data are also associated with another study on regulatory T cells. As described in the second report: The multiplex PCR used 52 forward TRBV primers and 13 reverse TRBJ primers, with assay-based and computational corrections for amplification bias. Patient repertoires showed restricted unique TRB V-J pairs and skewed V and J gene usage, most marked in regulatory T cells. Between CD3G-deficient patients and healthy controls, the study compared T-cell receptor beta repertoires in sorted regulatory T cells, conventional CD4+ T cells and CD8+ T cells. Ficoll density separation was used to isolate peripheral blood mononuclear cells. Rearranged TRB loci were amplified from genomic DNA by multiplex PCR within the immunoSEQ assay. TRB amplicons were sequenced on an Illumina HiSeq platform. Raw sequences were error-filtered and aligned to reference gene sequences by custom algorithms and were subsequently analyzed with the immunoSEQ online tools. Productive and nonproductive TRB rearrangement frequencies were evaluated among both unique and total sequences. Group comparisons used t tests, Mann-Whitney tests or two-way ANOVA run in Prism software.

The V and J segments used are TRBV6-1 and TRBJ1-5, and 7 junctional nucleotides match TRBD1. The sequencing sample was made of CD25- CD4+ T cells sorted from blood. This clonotype originated in a human donor in good health. The CDR3 amino acid sequence is: CASRETGPPWPQHF. The nucleotide sequence reads TGTGCCAGCAGGGAGACAGGGCCCCCATGGCCCCAGCATTTT.